Below, one T cell receptor (beta chain) is given with its context. Antigen specificity is unknown. TCR beta cDNA was generated via 5'RACE template switching incorporating UMIs. TCRdb reprocessed the 5' RACE reads and keeps a single row for each CDR3 protein, giving no DNA. The sample includes 550,000 to 600,000 distinct CDR3 sequences. Germline V gene sequence: CDR1 SGHNT, CDR2 YENEEA. The CDR3 totals 16 residues. The data were taken from a study of T cells expressing NK-cell markers. Study details: All TCR beta repertoires analysed originated from sorted CD3+CD56+NKG2C+, CD3+CD56+NKG2C- and CD3+CD56-NKG2C+ T cells. Study-wide points: The contribution of dominant NKG2C+ clonotypes to CD8+ T cells in about six donors was roughly 1.0-7.5%.

The sequence was obtained from a young man in good health. The V gene is TRBV11-3, the J gene TRBJ2-3; the TCRdb call, TRBD2, lacks DNA for checking. Sequencing input: blood T cells: a sorted CD56 or NKG2C T cell subset, CD4+ or CD8+ T cells, or bulk PBMC T cells (not recorded which). The CDR3 here is CASSPRPSGRTDTQYF.